This is a list of T cell receptor beta chains from one sample in a study of blood T cell repertoires in COVID-19. Some clones are missing from TCRdb's copy, which holds only in-frame ones; the method was immunoSEQ multiplex PCR. The sample consists of about 45,000 clones, 70% to 85% of them appearing once. Material for sequencing was peripheral blood. These receptor sequences come from a woman older than 75 with acute or convalescent COVID-19. Both conserved end residues are part of each CDR3. The D gene is left open where the match is weak. Size tells how often a clone was seen (once, few, many) or the class of an expanded clone, and some rows leave it out.

D gene: NA; V gene: TRBV29-1; clone size: NA; J gene: TRBJ1-2; CDR3 protein: CSVRRDHGYTF; CDR3 DNA: TGCAGCGTTCGGAGGGACCATGGCTACACCTTC
D gene: NA; V gene: TRBV27; clone size: NA; J gene: TRBJ2-7; CDR3 protein: CASRAARYEQYF; CDR3 DNA: TGTGCCAGCAGGGCCGCCCGTTACGAGCAGTACTTC
D gene: NA; V gene: TRBV6-5; clone size: NA; J gene: TRBJ2-3; CDR3 protein: CASSPWDIGTDTQYF; CDR3 DNA: TGTGCCAGCAGTCCCTGGGACATTGGCACAGATACGCAGTATTTT
D gene: NA; V gene: TRBV7-2; clone size: NA; J gene: TRBJ2-7; CDR3 protein: CASSSRDLGGYEQYF; CDR3 DNA: TGTGCCAGCAGCTCCCGGGACTTGGGGGGCTACGAGCAGTACTTC
D gene: TRBD1; V gene: TRBV7-2; clone size: NA; J gene: TRBJ2-7; CDR3 protein: CASSLVVSGGEQYF; CDR3 DNA: TGTGCCAGCAGCTTAGTTGTTTCAGGGGGTGAGCAGTACTTC
D gene: TRBD1; V gene: TRBV28; clone size: once; J gene: TRBJ1-5; CDR3 protein: CASSSGQGSNQPQHF; CDR3 DNA: TGTGCCAGCAGTTCTGGACAGGGAAGCAATCAGCCCCAGCATTTT
D gene: NA; V gene: TRBV5-1; clone size: NA; J gene: TRBJ1-1; CDR3 protein: CASSDTPTRTAVETEAFF; CDR3 DNA: TGCGCCAGCAGCGATACACCGACCCGAACGGCGGTGGAAACTGAAGCTTTCTTT
D gene: NA; V gene: TRBV5-5; clone size: NA; J gene: TRBJ2-1; CDR3 protein: CASSRTLDRAGEQFF; CDR3 DNA: TGTGCCAGCAGCCGGACCTTGGACCGCGCGGGGGAGCAGTTCTTC
D gene: NA; V gene: TRBV10-1; clone size: NA; J gene: TRBJ1-1; CDR3 protein: CASRRRGTEAFF; CDR3 DNA: TGCGCCAGCAGGAGGAGGGGCACTGAAGCTTTCTTT
D gene: TRBD2; V gene: TRBV7-2; clone size: NA; J gene: TRBJ2-3; CDR3 protein: CASSHLAGAGTDTQYF; CDR3 DNA: TGTGCCAGCAGCCATCTAGCGGGAGCGGGCACAGATACGCAGTATTTT
D gene: NA; V gene: TRBV5-1; clone size: few; J gene: TRBJ2-2; CDR3 protein: CASSFGEPNTGELFF; CDR3 DNA: TGCGCCAGCAGCTTTGGGGAGCCGAACACCGGGGAGCTGTTTTTT
D gene: NA; V gene: TRBV6-5; clone size: NA; J gene: TRBJ2-3; CDR3 protein: CASTHMGAGTDTQYF; CDR3 DNA: TGTGCCAGCACCCACATGGGGGCTGGGACGGATACGCAGTATTTT
D gene: NA; V gene: TRBV30; clone size: NA; J gene: TRBJ2-3; CDR3 protein: CASANTDTQYF; CDR3 DNA: TGTGCCTCCGCTAACACAGATACGCAGTATTTT
D gene: TRBD1; V gene: TRBV7-2; clone size: NA; J gene: TRBJ2-5; CDR3 protein: CASSLPTGGSETQYF; CDR3 DNA: TGTGCCAGCAGCTTACCGACAGGGGGAAGTGAGACCCAGTACTTC
D gene: NA; V gene: TRBV7-9; clone size: few; J gene: TRBJ1-6; CDR3 protein: CASSVDGYNSPLHF; CDR3 DNA: TGTGCCAGCAGCGTTGACGGGTATAATTCACCCCTCCACTTT
D gene: NA; V gene: TRBV5-1; clone size: NA; J gene: TRBJ2-3; CDR3 protein: CASSPDRITDTQYF; CDR3 DNA: TGCGCCAGCAGCCCGGACAGAATCACAGATACGCAGTATTTT
D gene: TRBD1; V gene: TRBV30; clone size: once; J gene: TRBJ2-2; CDR3 protein: CAWSVLRTGDTGELFF; CDR3 DNA: TGTGCCTGGAGTGTTCTGAGGACAGGGGACACCGGGGAGCTGTTTTTT
D gene: TRBD2; V gene: TRBV9; clone size: NA; J gene: TRBJ2-1; CDR3 protein: CASSVGTSGIYNEQFF; CDR3 DNA: TGTGCCAGCAGCGTGGGGACTAGCGGGATCTACAATGAGCAGTTCTTC
D gene: NA; V gene: TRBV7-2; clone size: NA; J gene: TRBJ2-1; CDR3 protein: CASSNSRFSSYNEQFF; CDR3 DNA: TGTGCCAGCAGCAACTCGCGCTTTAGCTCCTACAATGAGCAGTTCTTC
D gene: NA; V gene: TRBV5-1; clone size: NA; J gene: TRBJ2-1; CDR3 protein: CASSREPTEIKFF; CDR3 DNA: TGCGCCAGCAGTCGGGAGCCGACAGAAATAAAGTTCTTC
D gene: TRBD2; V gene: TRBV25-1; clone size: NA; J gene: TRBJ2-5; CDR3 protein: CASSDPKRGVVETQYF; CDR3 DNA: TGTGCCAGCAGTGATCCAAAGCGGGGGGTCGTTGAGACCCAGTACTTC
D gene: TRBD1; V gene: TRBV19; clone size: NA; J gene: TRBJ2-1; CDR3 protein: CASMGGTGSDNEQFF; CDR3 DNA: TGTGCCAGTATGGGGGGGACAGGGAGTGACAATGAGCAGTTCTTC
D gene: TRBD1; V gene: TRBV2; clone size: NA; J gene: TRBJ2-1; CDR3 protein: CASSLDRASYNEQFF; CDR3 DNA: TGTGCCAGCAGTCTGGACAGGGCTAGCTACAATGAGCAGTTCTTC
D gene: NA; V gene: TRBV5-1; clone size: NA; J gene: TRBJ2-7; CDR3 protein: CASSSLTSSEQYF; CDR3 DNA: TGCGCCAGCAGCTCCCTGACTAGTTCCGAGCAGTACTTC
D gene: TRBD1; V gene: TRBV5-1; clone size: NA; J gene: TRBJ1-4; CDR3 protein: CASSPGQGGTNEKLFF; CDR3 DNA: TGCGCCAGCAGCCCCGGACAGGGAGGAACTAATGAAAAACTGTTTTTT
D gene: TRBD2; V gene: TRBV19; clone size: NA; J gene: TRBJ2-1; CDR3 protein: CASSIGEETSGRIYNEQFF; CDR3 DNA: TGTGCCAGTAGTATAGGGGAGGAGACTAGCGGGAGGATATACAATGAGCAGTTCTTC
D gene: NA; V gene: TRBV5-1; clone size: NA; J gene: TRBJ2-2; CDR3 protein: CASSVGGVGTGELFF; CDR3 DNA: TGCGCCAGCAGCGTGGGGGGCGTCGGGACCGGGGAGCTGTTTTTT
D gene: TRBD2; V gene: TRBV5-1; clone size: NA; J gene: TRBJ2-2; CDR3 protein: CASSFQVRAGGPTGELFF; CDR3 DNA: TGCGCCAGCAGCTTCCAAGTCCGTGCGGGAGGGCCGACCGGGGAGCTGTTTTTT
D gene: TRBD1; V gene: TRBV5-1; clone size: NA; J gene: TRBJ1-6; CDR3 protein: CASSLLGQGGSPLHF; CDR3 DNA: TGCGCCAGCAGCCTCCTCGGACAGGGAGGATCACCCCTCCACTTT
D gene: NA; V gene: TRBV19; clone size: NA; J gene: TRBJ2-5; CDR3 protein: CASSLDHRGETQYF; CDR3 DNA: TGTGCCAGTAGCTTAGACCACCGGGGGGAGACCCAGTACTTC
D gene: TRBD2; V gene: TRBV2; clone size: NA; J gene: TRBJ2-7; CDR3 protein: CACCGGDRVGSYEQYF; CDR3 DNA: TGTGCCTGCTGTGGGGGGGACCGGGTGGGCTCCTACGAGCAGTACTTC
D gene: TRBD2; V gene: TRBV15; clone size: once; J gene: TRBJ2-1; CDR3 protein: CATSRGHAGGPENEQFF; CDR3 DNA: TGTGCCACCAGCAGAGGTCATGCGGGAGGGCCGGAGAATGAGCAGTTCTTC
D gene: NA; V gene: TRBV2; clone size: NA; J gene: TRBJ2-2; CDR3 protein: CASTLGTGNTGELFF; CDR3 DNA: TGTGCCAGCACCCTCGGGACTGGGAACACCGGGGAGCTGTTTTTT
D gene: NA; V gene: TRBV7-2; clone size: NA; J gene: TRBJ2-1; CDR3 protein: CASSFQEGNEQFF; CDR3 DNA: TGTGCCAGCAGCTTTCAGGAAGGCAATGAGCAGTTCTTC
D gene: NA; V gene: TRBV5-1; clone size: NA; J gene: TRBJ1-1; CDR3 protein: CASSLDQGNTEAFF; CDR3 DNA: TGCGCCAGCAGCTTGGACCAGGGCAACACTGAAGCTTTCTTT
D gene: NA; V gene: TRBV6-1; clone size: NA; J gene: TRBJ1-2; CDR3 protein: CASSETRGGNYGYTF; CDR3 DNA: TGTGCCAGCAGTGAGACCCGGGGGGGTAACTATGGCTACACCTTC
D gene: NA; V gene: TRBV27; clone size: NA; J gene: TRBJ1-2; CDR3 protein: CASTSGRGALAYGYTF; CDR3 DNA: TGTGCCAGCACCTCCGGGCGGGGGGCCCTCGCCTATGGCTACACCTTC
D gene: NA; V gene: TRBV11-3; clone size: NA; J gene: TRBJ2-7; CDR3 protein: CASSVGSDYEQYF; CDR3 DNA: TGTGCCAGCAGCGTCGGGTCTGACTACGAGCAGTACTTC
D gene: TRBD2; V gene: TRBV19; clone size: NA; J gene: TRBJ2-7; CDR3 protein: CASSRSLSGRNEQYF; CDR3 DNA: TGTGCCAGTAGTAGGTCCCTTAGCGGGAGAAACGAGCAGTACTTC
D gene: TRBD2; V gene: TRBV5-1; clone size: NA; J gene: TRBJ2-7; CDR3 protein: CASSLAAGEQYF; CDR3 DNA: TGCGCCAGCAGCCTAGCGGCGGGCGAGCAGTACTTC
D gene: TRBD2; V gene: TRBV5-1; clone size: NA; J gene: TRBJ2-7; CDR3 protein: CASSLGTAAGGEQYF; CDR3 DNA: TGCGCCAGCAGCTTGGGGACCGCGGCCGGGGGGGAGCAGTACTTC
D gene: NA; V gene: TRBV2; clone size: NA; J gene: TRBJ2-5; CDR3 protein: CASRFQGSPQETQYF; CDR3 DNA: TGTGCCAGCAGGTTCCAGGGGAGTCCCCAAGAGACCCAGTACTTC